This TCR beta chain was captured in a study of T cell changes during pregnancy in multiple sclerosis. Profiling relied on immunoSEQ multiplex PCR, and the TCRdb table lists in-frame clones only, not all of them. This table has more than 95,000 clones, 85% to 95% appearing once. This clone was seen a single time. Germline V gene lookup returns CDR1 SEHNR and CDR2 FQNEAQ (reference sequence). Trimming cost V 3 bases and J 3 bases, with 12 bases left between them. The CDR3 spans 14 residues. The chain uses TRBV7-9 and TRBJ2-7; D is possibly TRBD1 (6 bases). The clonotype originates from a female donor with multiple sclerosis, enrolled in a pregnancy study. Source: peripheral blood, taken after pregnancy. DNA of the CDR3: TGTGCCAGCAGCTTGGAAGGGGGAAGCTACGAGCAGTACTTC. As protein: CASSLEGGSYEQYF.